This record concerns one TCR beta chain sequence. These data belong to a study of control samples from healthy donors and cancer patients. Generated by immunoSEQ multiplex PCR, the TCRdb table keeps only in-frame clones and is missing some. In the table there are about 170,000 clones, approximately 92% of which are singletons. The CDR3 covers 15 residues. The J segment lost 7 bases and the V segment lost 4 bases, leaving 6 bases of the junction unmatched. Per the germline V gene, CDR1 is SGDLS and CDR2 is YYNGEE. V usage is TRBV9 and J usage is TRBJ1-6; 9 bases line up with TRBD1. Input material: blood. This receptor was taken from a woman aged 60-70 years in good health. The DNA of the CDR3 is TGTGCCAGCAGCTCCCAAGGACAGGGGAATTCACCCCTCCACTTT. This sequence encodes CASSSQGQGNSPLHF.